This T cell receptor (beta chain) was found in a study of T-cell memory formation after mild COVID-19. Study overall: TCR clusters largely stayed donor specific. The study's findings and limits: Later expanders leaned CD4+, whereas day 15 to 85 contracting clones were balanced CD4/CD8.

Regarding this clonotype: Its antigen is undetermined. One end of the junction fails to match germline, which may point to a read error.

Germline V CDR1 and CDR2: MDHEN, SYDVKM. The CDR3 runs 14 residues. Libraries for TCRalpha and TCRbeta carried sample barcodes and unique molecular identifiers via 5'RACE. TCRdb processed the 5' RACE reads anew with MiXCR; each CDR3 protein has one entry. Among approximately 350,000 distinct CDR3 sequences listed, under 15% were seen once. The sample consisted of PBMCs or a T cell subset sorted from them (not recorded which). The clonotype comes from a man aged 18 to 30 who had mild COVID-19 (a few samples of this study predate the infection). Cell type and time point are not known. V is TRBV28 and J is TRBJ1-1, with D perhaps TRBD1 (5 bases). As DNA, the CDR3 is TGTGCCAGCAGTTTATCAGGGTTGTTAACTGAAGCTTTATTT. Translation gives CASSLSGLLTEALF.